This T cell receptor beta chain was found in a study of cytomegalovirus exposure and HLA in healthy donors. Primers: 60 Vbeta forward and 13 Jbeta reverse. Using immunoSEQ multiplex PCR, the repertoire was profiled, and TCRdb retains in-frame clones only, with some absent. The sample has 190,000 or so clones, roughly 87% seen once. This CDR3 has 14 residues. V gave up 0 bases and J gave up 3 bases, with 8 bases separating them. The V gene's germline CDR1 is MNHEY and CDR2 SVGAGI. V gene TRBV6-5 combines with J gene TRBJ2-5, with D maybe TRBD1 (6 bases). The sequenced sample was PBMCs. This TCR derives from a man aged 45 to 65 in good health and CMV-seronegative. The CDR3 here is CASSYSWTEETQYF. CDR3 nucleotides: TGTGCCAGCAGTTACTCGTGGACAGAAGAGACCCAGTACTTC.